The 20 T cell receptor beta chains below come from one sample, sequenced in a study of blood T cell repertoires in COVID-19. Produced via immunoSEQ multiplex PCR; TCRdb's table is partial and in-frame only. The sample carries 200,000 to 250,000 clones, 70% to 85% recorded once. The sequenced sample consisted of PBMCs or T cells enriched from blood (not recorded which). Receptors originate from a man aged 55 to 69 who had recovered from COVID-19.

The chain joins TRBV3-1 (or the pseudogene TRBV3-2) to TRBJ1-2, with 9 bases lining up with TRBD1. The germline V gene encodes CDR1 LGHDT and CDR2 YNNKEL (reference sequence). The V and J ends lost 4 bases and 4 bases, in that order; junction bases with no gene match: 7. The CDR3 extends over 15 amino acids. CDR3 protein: CASSRQDRGPYGYTF. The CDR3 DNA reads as TGTGCCAGCAGCCGCCAGGACAGGGGACCCTATGGCTACACCTTC.

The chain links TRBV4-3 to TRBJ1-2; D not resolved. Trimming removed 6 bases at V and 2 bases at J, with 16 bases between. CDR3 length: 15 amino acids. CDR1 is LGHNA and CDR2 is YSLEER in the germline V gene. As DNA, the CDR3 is TGCGCCAGCAGTCCAGATGGGGAGGAAAACTATGGCTACACCTTC. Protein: CASSPDGEENYGYTF.

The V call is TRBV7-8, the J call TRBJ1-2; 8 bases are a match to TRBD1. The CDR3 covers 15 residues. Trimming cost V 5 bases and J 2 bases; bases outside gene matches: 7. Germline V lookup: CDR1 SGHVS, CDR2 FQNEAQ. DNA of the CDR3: TGTGCCAGCAGCCCCCCCGGGACAGGAAACTATGGCTACACCTTC. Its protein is CASSPPGTGNYGYTF.

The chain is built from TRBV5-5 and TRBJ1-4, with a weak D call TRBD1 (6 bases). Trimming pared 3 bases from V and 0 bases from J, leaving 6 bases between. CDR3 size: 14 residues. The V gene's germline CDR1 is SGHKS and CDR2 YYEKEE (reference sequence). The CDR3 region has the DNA TGTGCCAGCAGCTGGACAGCAACTAATGAAAAACTGTTTTTT. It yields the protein CASSWTATNEKLFF. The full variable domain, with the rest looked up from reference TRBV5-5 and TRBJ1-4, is DAGVTQSPTHLIKTRGQQVTLRCSPISGHKSVSWYQQVLGQGPQFIFQYYEKEERGRGNFPDRFSARQFPNYSSELNVNALLLGDSALYLCASSWTATNEKLFFGSGTQLSVL.

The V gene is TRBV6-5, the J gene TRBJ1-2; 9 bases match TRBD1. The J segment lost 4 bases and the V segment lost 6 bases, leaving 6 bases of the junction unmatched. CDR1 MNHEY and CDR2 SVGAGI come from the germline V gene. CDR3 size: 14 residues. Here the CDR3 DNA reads TGTGCCAGCAGAATGGGACAGGGAGGCTATGGCTACACCTTC. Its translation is CASRMGQGGYGYTF.

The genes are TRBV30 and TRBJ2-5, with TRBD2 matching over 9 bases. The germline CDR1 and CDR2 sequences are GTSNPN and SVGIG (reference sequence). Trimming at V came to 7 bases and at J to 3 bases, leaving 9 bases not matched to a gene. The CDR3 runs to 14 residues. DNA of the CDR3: TGTGCCTCGGATGGCGGGGGGGTAGAAGAGACCCAGTACTTC. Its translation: CASDGGGVEETQYF. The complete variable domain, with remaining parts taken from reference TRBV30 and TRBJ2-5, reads SQTIHQWPATLVQPVGSPLSLECTVEGTSNPNLYWYRQAAGRGLQLLFYSVGIGQISSEVPQNLSASRPQDRQFILSSKKLLLSDSGFYLCASDGGGVEETQYFGPGTRLLVL.

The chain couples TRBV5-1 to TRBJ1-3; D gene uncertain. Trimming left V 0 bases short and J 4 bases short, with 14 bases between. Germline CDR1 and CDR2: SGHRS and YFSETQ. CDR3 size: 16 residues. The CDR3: CASSLAGAALGNTIYF. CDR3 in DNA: TGCGCCAGCAGCTTGGCCGGTGCTGCACTGGGAAACACCATATATTTT.

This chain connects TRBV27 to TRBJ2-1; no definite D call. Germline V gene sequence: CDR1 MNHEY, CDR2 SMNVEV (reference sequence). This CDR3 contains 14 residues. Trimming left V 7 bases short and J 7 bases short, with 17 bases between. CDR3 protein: CASTKGSSLNEQFF. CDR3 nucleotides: TGTGCCAGCACAAAAGGTAGCTCACTGAATGAGCAGTTCTTC.

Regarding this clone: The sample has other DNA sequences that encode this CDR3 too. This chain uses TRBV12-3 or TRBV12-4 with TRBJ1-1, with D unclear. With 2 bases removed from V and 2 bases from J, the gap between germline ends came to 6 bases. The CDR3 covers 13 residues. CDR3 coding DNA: TGTGCCAGCAGTTTAACAGAAAACACTGAAGCTTTCTTT. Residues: CASSLTENTEAFF.

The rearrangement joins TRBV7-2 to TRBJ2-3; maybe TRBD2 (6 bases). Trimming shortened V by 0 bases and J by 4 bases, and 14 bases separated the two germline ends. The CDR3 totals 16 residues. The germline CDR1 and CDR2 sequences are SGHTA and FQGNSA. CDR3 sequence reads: CASSLAPPGGSDTQYF. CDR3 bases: TGTGCCAGCAGCTTAGCCCCCCCCGGGGGATCAGATACGCAGTATTTT.

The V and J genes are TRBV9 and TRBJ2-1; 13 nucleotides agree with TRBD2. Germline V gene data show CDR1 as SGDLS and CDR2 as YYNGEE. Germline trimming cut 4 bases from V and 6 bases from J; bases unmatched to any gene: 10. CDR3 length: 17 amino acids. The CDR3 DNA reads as TGTGCCAGCAGCCCCCGACCGACTAGCGGGGGGATCAATGAGCAGTTCTTC. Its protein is CASSPRPTSGGINEQFF.

The CDR3 nucleotides are TGTGCCAGCAGTATGACAGGGATGAACACTGAAGCTTTCTTT. Translation gives CASSMTGMNTEAFF. The chain recombines TRBV2 with TRBJ1-1; 7 nucleotides align to TRBD1. The CDR3 contains 14 residues. CDR1 is SNHLY, CDR2 FYNNEI, per germline. Trimming took 5 bases from V and 0 from J; bases not matched to a gene: 3.

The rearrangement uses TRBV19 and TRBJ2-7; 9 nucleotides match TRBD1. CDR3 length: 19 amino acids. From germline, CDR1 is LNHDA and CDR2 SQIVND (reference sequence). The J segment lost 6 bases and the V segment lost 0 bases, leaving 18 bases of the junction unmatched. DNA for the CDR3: TGTGCCAGTAGTATAGATCACGACCCCGCAAACAGGGGGCATGGCGAGCAGTACTTC. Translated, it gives CASSIDHDPANRGHGEQYF.

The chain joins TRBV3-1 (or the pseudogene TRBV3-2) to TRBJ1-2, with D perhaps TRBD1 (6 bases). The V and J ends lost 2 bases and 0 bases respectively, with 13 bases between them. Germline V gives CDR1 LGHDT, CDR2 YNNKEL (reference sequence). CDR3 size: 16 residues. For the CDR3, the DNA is TGTGCCAGCAGCCAACCCAGCGGACAGCCTAACTATGGCTACACCTTC. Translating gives CASSQPSGQPNYGYTF.

The CDR3 DNA is TGTGCCAGCAGTTCACAGGGGAGAGGGACAGATACGCAGTATTTT. This translates into CASSSQGRGTDTQYF. The rearrangement links TRBV13 to TRBJ2-3; TRBD1 aligns across 7 bases. The CDR3 runs to 15 residues. J gave up 3 bases and V 6 bases, and 9 bases lay outside the gene matches. Germline loops: CDR1 PRHDT, CDR2 FYEKMQ (reference sequence). Full variable domain (missing parts from reference TRBV13 and TRBJ2-3): AAGVIQSPRHLIKEKRETATLKCYPIPRHDTVYWYQQGPGQDPQFLISFYEKMQSDKGSIPDRFSAQQFSDYHSELNMSSLELGDSALYFCASSSQGRGTDTQYFGPGTRLTVL.

CDR3 amino acids: CASSLVEAGLDIQYF. CDR3 bases: TGTGCCAGCAGCTTAGTTGAGGCAGGGTTGGACATTCAGTACTTC. The rearrangement links TRBV7-9 to TRBJ2-4, with TRBD1 as a possible D gene (5 bases). The CDR3 has 15 amino acids. Trimming removed 1 base at V and 8 bases at J, with 15 bases between. CDR1 is SEHNR, CDR2 FQNEAQ, per germline (reference sequence).

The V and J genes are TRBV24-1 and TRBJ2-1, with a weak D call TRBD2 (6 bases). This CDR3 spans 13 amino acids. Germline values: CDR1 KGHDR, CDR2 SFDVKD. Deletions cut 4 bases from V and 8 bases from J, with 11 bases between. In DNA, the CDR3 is TGTGCCACCAGTGAACCATTAGCGGATGAGCAGTTCTTC. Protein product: CATSEPLADEQFF.

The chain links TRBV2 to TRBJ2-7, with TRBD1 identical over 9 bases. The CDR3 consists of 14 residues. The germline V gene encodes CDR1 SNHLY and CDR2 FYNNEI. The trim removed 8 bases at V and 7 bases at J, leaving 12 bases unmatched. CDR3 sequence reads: CASERGDRVKEQYF. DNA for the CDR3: TGTGCCAGCGAGAGAGGGGACAGGGTGAAGGAGCAGTACTTC.

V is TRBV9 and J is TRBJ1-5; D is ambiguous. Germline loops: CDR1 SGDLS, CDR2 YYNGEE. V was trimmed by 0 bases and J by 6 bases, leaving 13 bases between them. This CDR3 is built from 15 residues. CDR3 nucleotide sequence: TGTGCCAGCAGCGTAGGAAACGGGTTCGCTCAGCCCCAGCATTTT. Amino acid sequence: CASSVGNGFAQPQHF.

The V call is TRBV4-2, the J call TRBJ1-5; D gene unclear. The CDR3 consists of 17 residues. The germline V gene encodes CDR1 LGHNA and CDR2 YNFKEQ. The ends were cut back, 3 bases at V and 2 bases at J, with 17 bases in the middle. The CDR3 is CASSHGVEGWGNQPQHF. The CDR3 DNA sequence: TGTGCCAGCAGCCACGGGGTTGAGGGATGGGGCAATCAGCCCCAGCATTTT.